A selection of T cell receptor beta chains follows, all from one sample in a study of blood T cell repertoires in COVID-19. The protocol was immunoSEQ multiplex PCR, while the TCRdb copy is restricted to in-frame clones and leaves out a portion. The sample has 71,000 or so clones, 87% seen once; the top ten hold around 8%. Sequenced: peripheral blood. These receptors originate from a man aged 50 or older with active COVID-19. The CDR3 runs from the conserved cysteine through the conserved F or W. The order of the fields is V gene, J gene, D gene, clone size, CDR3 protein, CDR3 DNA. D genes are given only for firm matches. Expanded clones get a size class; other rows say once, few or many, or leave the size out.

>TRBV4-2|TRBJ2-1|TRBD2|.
CASSPGLAGGNEQFF
TGTGCCAGCAGCCCGGGGCTAGCGGGGGGCAATGAGCAGTTCTTC
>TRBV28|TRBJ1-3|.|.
CASSLRTVLSGNTIYF
TGTGCCAGCAGTTTGCGGACAGTCCTCTCTGGAAACACCATATATTTT
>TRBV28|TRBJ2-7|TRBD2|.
CASMNGLAVLYEQYF
TGTGCCAGCATGAATGGGCTAGCGGTTCTCTACGAGCAGTACTTC
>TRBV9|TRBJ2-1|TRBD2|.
CASSPRTSGNEQFF
TGTGCCAGCAGCCCGCGGACTAGCGGCAATGAGCAGTTCTTC
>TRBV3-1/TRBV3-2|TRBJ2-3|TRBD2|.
CASSPTSGSTDTQYF
TGTGCCAGCAGCCCTACTAGCGGGAGCACAGATACGCAGTATTTT
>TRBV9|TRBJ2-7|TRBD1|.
CASSGPGQGLVEQYF
TGTGCCAGCAGCGGACCGGGACAGGGCCTTGTCGAGCAGTACTTC
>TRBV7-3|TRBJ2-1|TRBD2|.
CASSLNPSGFNEQFF
TGTGCCAGCAGCTTAAACCCTAGCGGTTTCAATGAGCAGTTCTTC
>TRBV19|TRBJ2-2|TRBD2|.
CASSIGMGEGLAGELFF
TGTGCCAGTAGTATAGGTATGGGGGAGGGCCTGGCCGGGGAGCTGTTTTTT
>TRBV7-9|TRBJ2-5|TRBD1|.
CASSLTRRGTGGQETQYF
TGTGCCAGCAGCTTGACCCGACGGGGAACAGGGGGTCAAGAGACCCAGTACTTC
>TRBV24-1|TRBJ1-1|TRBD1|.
CATSERGTGPDTEAFF
TGTGCCACCAGTGAGCGAGGGACAGGGCCCGACACTGAAGCTTTCTTT
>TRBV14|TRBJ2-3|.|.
CATHGGPAGTQYF
TGTGCCACCCACGGGGGACCCGCAGGTACGCAGTATTTT
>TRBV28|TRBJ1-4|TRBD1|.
CAGQGVGTNEKLFF
TGTGCCGGCCAGGGGGTGGGAACTAATGAAAAACTGTTTTTT
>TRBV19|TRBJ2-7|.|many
CASSIQGTYEQYF
TGTGCCAGTAGTATACAGGGGACCTACGAGCAGTACTTC